This T cell receptor (beta chain) was obtained from a study of T cells and Merkel cell carcinoma outcomes. A remark on this clone: Antigen unknown.

The repertoire was sequenced with immunoSEQ multiplex PCR; TCRdb's copy has only in-frame clones and lacks some. The data hold 9,500 to 15,000 clones, with just under 97% observed a single time. Overall study results and limits: In Merkel cell carcinoma, repertoire and T-cell density reportedly predicted outcomes.

The CDR3 is 12 residues long. Germline V lookup: CDR1 GTSNPN, CDR2 SVGIG (reference sequence). Trimming pared 4 bases from V and 6 bases from J, leaving 12 bases between. This TCR came from a human donor with Merkel cell carcinoma. The sequencing sample was made of tumor tissue from Merkel cell carcinoma. The chain employs TRBV30 and TRBJ1-2; D ambiguous. The CDR3 DNA follows: TGTGCCTGGACGCGGACGAAAGATGGCTACACCTTC. Translating it yields CAWTRTKDGYTF.